This TCR beta chain originates from a study of T cells in Graves' hyperthyroidism and ophthalmopathy. What was amplified from RNA transcripts were TCR beta CDR3 regions. HTBI primers were employed in a first-round RT-PCR of the TCR CDR3. One entry per CDR3 protein results from TCRdb running MiXCR on the multiplex PCR reads. Of 600,000 to 900,000 distinct CDR3 sequences listed, roughly 17% are singletons. The CDR3 spans 14 residues. V lost 8 bases to trimming and J lost 2 bases, with 13 bases between them. Germline V CDR1 and CDR2: LNHDA, SQIVND (reference sequence). This clonotype was obtained from a man between 18 and 35 years old with Graves' hyperthyroidism. This chain uses TRBV19 with TRBJ1-5, with D possibly TRBD1 on 6 matching bases. The sample was blood. The CDR3 spells CASRGPGGNQPQHF. The CDR3 DNA sequence: TGTGCCAGTCGGGGGCCTGGCGGCAATCAGCCCCAGCATTTT.